The clone carrying this T cell receptor (beta chain) was seen repeatedly, ten times or more. Its antigen is as yet unknown. This entry comes from a study of shared clonotypes between healthy human individuals. Study context: Participating donors consisted of two women and three men aged 18 to 49. Study conclusions and caveats: An expected dependence of interdonor clonotype sharing on sequencing depth was noted.

Healthy HIV-negative adults without recent acute infections or vaccinations served as donors. Germline lookup yields CDR1 SGHVS and CDR2 FQNEAQ. CDR3 length equals 14 residues. Germline trimming cut 0 bases from V and 12 bases from J; bases unmatched to any gene: 2. Assay: immunoSEQ multiplex PCR; the TCRdb copy retains only in-frame clones and omits some. The sample lists approximately 510,000 clones, about four fifths seen once, with 13% in the top ten. The receptor's source is a woman aged 40-49 years in good health. Some clones in this sample may be carry-over from other donors' samples. This sequence joins TRBV7-8 and TRBJ2-7; TRBD2 agrees at 16 bases. Sequencing was carried out using PBMCs. In DNA, the CDR3 is TGTGCCAGCAGCTTAGCGGGACTAGCGGGAGGGTGGTACTTC. Translation gives CASSLAGLAGGWYF. The whole variable domain, filled in from reference TRBV7-8 and TRBJ2-7, reads GAGVSQSPRYKVAKRGQDVALRCDPISGHVSLFWYQQALGQGPEFLTYFQNEAQLDKSGLPSDRFFAERPEGSVSTLKIQRTQQEDSAVYLCASSLAGLAGGWYFGPGTRLTVT.